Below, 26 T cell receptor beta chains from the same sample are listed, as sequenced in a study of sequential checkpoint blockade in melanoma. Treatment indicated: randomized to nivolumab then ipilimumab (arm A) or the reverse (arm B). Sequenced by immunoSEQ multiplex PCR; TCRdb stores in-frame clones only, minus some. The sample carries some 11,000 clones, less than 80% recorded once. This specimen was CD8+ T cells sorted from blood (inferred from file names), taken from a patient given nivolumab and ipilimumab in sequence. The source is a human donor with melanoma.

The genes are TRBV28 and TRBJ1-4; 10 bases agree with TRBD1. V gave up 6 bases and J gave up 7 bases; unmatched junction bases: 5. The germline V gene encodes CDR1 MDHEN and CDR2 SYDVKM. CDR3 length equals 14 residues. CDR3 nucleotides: TGTGCCAGCAGCTTGGACAGGGGGAGTGAAAAACTGTTTTTT. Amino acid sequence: CASSLDRGSEKLFF.

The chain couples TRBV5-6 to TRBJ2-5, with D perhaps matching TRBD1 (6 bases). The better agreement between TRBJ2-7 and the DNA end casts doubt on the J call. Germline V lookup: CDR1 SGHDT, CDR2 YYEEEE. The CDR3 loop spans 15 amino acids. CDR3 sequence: CASSRNGQLLNEQYF. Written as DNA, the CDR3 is TGTGCCAGCAGCCGAAATGGACAGTTGTTAAACGAGCAGTACTTC.

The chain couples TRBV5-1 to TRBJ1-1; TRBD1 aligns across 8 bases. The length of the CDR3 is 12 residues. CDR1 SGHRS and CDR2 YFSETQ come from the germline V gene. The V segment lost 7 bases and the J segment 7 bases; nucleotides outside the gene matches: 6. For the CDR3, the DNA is TGCGCCAGCCGACAGGGGAGGAATGAAGCTTTCTTT. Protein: CASRQGRNEAFF.

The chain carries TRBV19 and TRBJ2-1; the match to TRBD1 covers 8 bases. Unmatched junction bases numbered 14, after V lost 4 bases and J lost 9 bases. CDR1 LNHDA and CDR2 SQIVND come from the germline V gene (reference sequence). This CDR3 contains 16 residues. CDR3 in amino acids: CASSTLADRASSEQFF. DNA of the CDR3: TGTGCCAGTAGTACCTTAGCGGACAGGGCATCGAGTGAGCAGTTCTTC.

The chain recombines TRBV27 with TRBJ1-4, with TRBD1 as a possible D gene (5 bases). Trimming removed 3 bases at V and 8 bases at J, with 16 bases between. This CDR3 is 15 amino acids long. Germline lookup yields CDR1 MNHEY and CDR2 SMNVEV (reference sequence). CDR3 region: CASSFNRRSKEKLFF. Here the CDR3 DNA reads TGTGCCAGCAGTTTCAACAGGCGTTCGAAGGAAAAACTGTTTTTT.

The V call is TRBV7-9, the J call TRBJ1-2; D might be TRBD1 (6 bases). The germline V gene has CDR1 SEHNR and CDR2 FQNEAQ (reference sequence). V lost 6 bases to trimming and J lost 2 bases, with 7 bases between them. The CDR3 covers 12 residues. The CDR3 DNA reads TGTGCCAGCAGAACAGGGAACTATGGCTACACCTTC. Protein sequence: CASRTGNYGYTF.

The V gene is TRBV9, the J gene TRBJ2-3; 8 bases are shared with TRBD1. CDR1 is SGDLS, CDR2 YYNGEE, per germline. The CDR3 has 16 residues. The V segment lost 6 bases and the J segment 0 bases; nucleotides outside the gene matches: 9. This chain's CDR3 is CASKKSGTGSTDTQYF. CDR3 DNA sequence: TGTGCCAGCAAAAAGTCCGGGACAGGAAGCACAGATACGCAGTATTTT.

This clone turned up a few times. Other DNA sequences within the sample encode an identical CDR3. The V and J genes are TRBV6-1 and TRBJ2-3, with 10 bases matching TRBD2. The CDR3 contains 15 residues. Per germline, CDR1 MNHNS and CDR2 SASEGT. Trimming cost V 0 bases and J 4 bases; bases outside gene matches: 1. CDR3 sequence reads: CASSEASGGPDTQYF. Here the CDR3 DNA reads TGTGCCAGCAGTGAAGCTAGCGGGGGGCCAGATACGCAGTATTTT.

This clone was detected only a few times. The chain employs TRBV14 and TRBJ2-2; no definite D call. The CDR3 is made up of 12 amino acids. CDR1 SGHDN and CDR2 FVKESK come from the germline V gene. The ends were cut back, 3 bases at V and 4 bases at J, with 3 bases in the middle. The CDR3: CASSHITGELFF. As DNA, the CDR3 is TGTGCCAGCAGCCATATCACCGGGGAGCTGTTTTTT.

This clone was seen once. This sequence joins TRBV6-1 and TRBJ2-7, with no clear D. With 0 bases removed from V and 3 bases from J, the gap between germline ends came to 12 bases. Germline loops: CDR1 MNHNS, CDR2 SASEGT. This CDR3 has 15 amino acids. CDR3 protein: CASSEASGTYYEQYF. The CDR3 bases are TGTGCCAGCAGTGAAGCGTCGGGTACCTACTACGAGCAGTACTTC.

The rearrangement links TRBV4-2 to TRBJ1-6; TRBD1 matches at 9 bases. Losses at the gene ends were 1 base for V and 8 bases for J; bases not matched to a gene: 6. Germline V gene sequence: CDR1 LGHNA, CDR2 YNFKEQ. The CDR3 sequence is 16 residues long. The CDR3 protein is CASSQAGTGRDSPLHF. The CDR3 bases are TGTGCCAGCAGCCAAGCCGGGACAGGGAGGGATTCACCCCTCCACTTT.

CDR3 loop: CASSPVGQGTHEQYF. For the CDR3, the DNA is TGTGCCAGCAGTCCCGTCGGACAGGGGACCCACGAGCAGTACTTC. The V gene is TRBV27, the J gene TRBJ2-7, with TRBD1 matching over 9 bases. Germline V gene data show CDR1 as MNHEY and CDR2 as SMNVEV (reference sequence). Trimming at V came to 5 bases and at J to 5 bases, leaving 10 bases not matched to a gene. This CDR3 region has 15 residues.

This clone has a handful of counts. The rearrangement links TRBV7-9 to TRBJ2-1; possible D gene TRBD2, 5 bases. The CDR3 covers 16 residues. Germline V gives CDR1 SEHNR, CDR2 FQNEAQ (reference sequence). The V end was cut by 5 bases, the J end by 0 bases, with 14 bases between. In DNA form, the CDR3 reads TGTGCCAGCAGCCTCGGACTTTCCAGCTCCTACAATGAGCAGTTCTTC. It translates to CASSLGLSSSYNEQFF.

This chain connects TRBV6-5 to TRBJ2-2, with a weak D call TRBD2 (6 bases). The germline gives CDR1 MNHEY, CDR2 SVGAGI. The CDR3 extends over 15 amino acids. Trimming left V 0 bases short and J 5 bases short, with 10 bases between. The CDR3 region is CASSYSEGGTGELFF. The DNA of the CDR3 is TGTGCCAGCAGTTACTCGGAGGGTGGGACCGGGGAGCTGTTTTTT.

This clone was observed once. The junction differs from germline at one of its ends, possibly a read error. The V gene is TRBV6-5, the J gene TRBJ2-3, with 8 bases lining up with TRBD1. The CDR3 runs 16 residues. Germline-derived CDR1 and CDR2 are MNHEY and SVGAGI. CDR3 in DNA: TGTGCCAGCAGTTACTCGTGGACAGGGACAACAGATACGCAATATTTT. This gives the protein CASSYSWTGTTDTQYF.

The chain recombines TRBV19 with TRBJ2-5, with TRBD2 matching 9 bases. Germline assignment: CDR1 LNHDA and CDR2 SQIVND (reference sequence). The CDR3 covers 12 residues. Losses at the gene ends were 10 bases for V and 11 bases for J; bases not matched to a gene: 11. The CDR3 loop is CATLAGEDEQYF. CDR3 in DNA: TGTGCCACCTTAGCGGGAGAGGATGAGCAGTACTTC.

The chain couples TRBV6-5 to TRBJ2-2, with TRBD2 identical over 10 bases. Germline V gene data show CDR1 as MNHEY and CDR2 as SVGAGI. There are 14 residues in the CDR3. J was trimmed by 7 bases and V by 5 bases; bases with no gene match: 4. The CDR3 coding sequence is TGTGCCAGCAGTCCTAGCGGGGGAGACGGGGAGCTGTTTTTT. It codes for CASSPSGGDGELFF.

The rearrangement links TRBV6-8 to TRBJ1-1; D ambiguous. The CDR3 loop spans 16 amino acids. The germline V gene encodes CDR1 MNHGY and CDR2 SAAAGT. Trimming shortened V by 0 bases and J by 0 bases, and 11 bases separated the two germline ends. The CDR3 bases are TGTGCCAGCAGTTACTCGGTACGGGGTTTGAACACTGAAGCTTTCTTT. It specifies CASSYSVRGLNTEAFF.

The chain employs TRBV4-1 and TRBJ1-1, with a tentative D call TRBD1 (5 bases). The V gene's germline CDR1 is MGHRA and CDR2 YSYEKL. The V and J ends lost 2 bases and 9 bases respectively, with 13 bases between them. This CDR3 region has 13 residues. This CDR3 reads CASSQYLDRQAFF. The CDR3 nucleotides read TGCGCCAGCAGCCAATATCTCGACAGACAAGCTTTCTTT.

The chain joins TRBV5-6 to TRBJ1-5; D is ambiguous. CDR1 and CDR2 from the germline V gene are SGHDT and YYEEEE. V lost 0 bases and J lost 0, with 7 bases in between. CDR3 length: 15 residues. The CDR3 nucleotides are TGTGCCAGCAGCTTGGGCCAGTATAGCAATCAGCCCCAGCATTTT. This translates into CASSLGQYSNQPQHF.

The CDR3 sequence is CASSPRGVNSPLHF. The CDR3 DNA reads as TGCGCCAGCAGCCCACGGGGGGTAAATTCACCCCTCCACTTT. V gene TRBV4-1 combines with J gene TRBJ1-6, with D possibly TRBD1 on 5 matching bases. This CDR3 spans 14 amino acids. Germline V gene data show CDR1 as MGHRA and CDR2 as YSYEKL. V was pared by 4 bases and J by 7 bases, with 11 bases between.

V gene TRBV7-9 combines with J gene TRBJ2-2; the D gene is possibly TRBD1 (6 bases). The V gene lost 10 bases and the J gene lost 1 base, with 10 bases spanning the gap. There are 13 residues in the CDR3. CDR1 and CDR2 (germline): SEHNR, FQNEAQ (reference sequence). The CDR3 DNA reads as TGTGCCACCCAAGGGGGGAACACCGGGGAGCTGTTTTTT. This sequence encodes CATQGGNTGELFF.

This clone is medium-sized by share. The CDR3 spells CASSPPGEIYNEQFF. In nucleotides, the CDR3 is TGTGCCAGCAGCCCACCGGGGGAGATCTACAATGAGCAGTTCTTC. The chain couples TRBV14 to TRBJ2-1; weak D call: TRBD2 (6 bases). V was cut by 4 bases and J by 3 bases, with 13 bases left in between. Germline values: CDR1 SGHDN, CDR2 FVKESK. The CDR3 runs to 15 residues.

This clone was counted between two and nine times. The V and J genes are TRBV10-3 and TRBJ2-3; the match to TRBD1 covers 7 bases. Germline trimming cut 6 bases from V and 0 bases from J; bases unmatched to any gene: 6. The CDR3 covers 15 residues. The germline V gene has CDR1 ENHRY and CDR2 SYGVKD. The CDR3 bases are TGTGCCATCAGGCCGGGACAGCATAGCACAGATACGCAGTATTTT. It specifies CAIRPGQHSTDTQYF.

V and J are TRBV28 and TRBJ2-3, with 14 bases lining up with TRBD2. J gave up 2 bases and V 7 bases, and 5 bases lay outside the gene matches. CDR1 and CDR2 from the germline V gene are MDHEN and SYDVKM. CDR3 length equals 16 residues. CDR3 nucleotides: TGTGCCAGCATCAAGACTAGCGGGAGGGCCACAGATACGCAGTATTTT. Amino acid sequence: CASIKTSGRATDTQYF. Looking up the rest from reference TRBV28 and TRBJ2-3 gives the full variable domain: DVKVTQSSRYLVKRTGEKVFLECVQDMDHENMFWYRQDPGLGLRLIYFSYDVKMKEKGDIPEGYSVSREKKERFSLILESASTNQTSMYLCASIKTSGRATDTQYFGPGTRLTVL.

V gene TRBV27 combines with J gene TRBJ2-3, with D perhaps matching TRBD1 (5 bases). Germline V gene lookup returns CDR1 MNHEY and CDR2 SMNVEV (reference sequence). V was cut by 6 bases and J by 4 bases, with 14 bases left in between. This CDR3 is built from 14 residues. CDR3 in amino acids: CASRLSKGADTQYF. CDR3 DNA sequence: TGTGCCAGCAGGCTATCGAAAGGGGCAGATACGCAGTATTTT.